Shown below are 31 T cell receptor beta chains from a single sample sequenced in a study of Ad26.COV2.S vaccination and SARS-CoV-2 variants. Some clones are missing from TCRdb's copy, which holds only in-frame ones; the method was immunoSEQ multiplex PCR. The sample includes over 85,000 clones, roughly 75% seen only once; the top ten take 17%. Sequences were derived from peripheral blood, sampled after recovery from COVID-19. Receptors originate from a human donor who had recovered from COVID-19.

The chain joins TRBV5-1 to TRBJ1-3; 8 nucleotides align to TRBD1. The CDR3 is 17 residues long. Germline CDR1 SGHRS, CDR2 YFSETQ. After removal of 3 bases from V and 0 bases from J, the junction contained 8 bases not matched to a gene. The CDR3 DNA sequence: TGCGCCAGCAGCTCATCCCAGGGGGCGTTCTCTGGAAACACCATATATTTT. This encodes CASSSSQGAFSGNTIYF.

The chain employs TRBV7-9 and TRBJ2-2; D may be TRBD2 (5 bases). The germline V gene encodes CDR1 SEHNR and CDR2 FQNEAQ (reference sequence). V lost 4 bases to trimming and J lost 5 bases, with 14 bases between them. The CDR3 loop spans 15 amino acids. This chain's CDR3 is CASSSPTRGTGELFF. The CDR3, as DNA: TGTGCCAGCAGCTCCCCGACGCGAGGGACCGGGGAGCTGTTTTTT.

The rearrangement joins TRBV6-7 to TRBJ2-5; D gene uncertain. TRBV6-7 is an open reading frame whose function is uncertain. The CDR3 length is 15 residues. V was shortened by 7 bases and J by 0 bases, with 15 bases between the two germline ends. The CDR3 nucleotides read TGTGCCAGCAAACTCGTGATTAGGTACCAAGAGACCCAGTACTTC. Translation gives CASKLVIRYQETQYF.

The chain is built from TRBV6-5 and TRBJ2-5, with D perhaps assigned TRBD1 or TRBD2 (5 bases each). Germline V gene lookup returns CDR1 MNHEY and CDR2 SVGAGI. With 4 bases removed from V and 4 bases from J, the gap between germline ends came to 10 bases. CDR3 length: 13 residues. CDR3 protein: CASSSPGRETQYF. The CDR3 DNA reads as TGTGCCAGCAGTTCCCCGGGGCGAGAGACCCAGTACTTC.

The chain couples TRBV7-5 to TRBJ2-4; the tabulated D call, TRBD2, remains unverified against the DNA. TRBV7-5 is noted as a pseudogene. The CDR3 sequence is 16 residues long. The DNA of the CDR3 is TGTGTCAGAAGCCGTAGCGGGAGATGGGCCAAAAACATTCAGTACTTC. It encodes CVRSRSGRWAKNIQYF.

The V call is TRBV5-1, the J call TRBJ2-1; unclear D gene. The V gene lost 5 bases and the J gene lost 10 bases, with 4 bases spanning the gap. This CDR3 comprises 9 residues. Germline V gene sequence: CDR1 SGHRS, CDR2 YFSETQ. The CDR3 nucleotides are TGCGCCAGCAGGGAGGAGCAGTTCTTC. It translates to CASREEQFF.

This clone was seen only once. CDR3 sequence reads: CAIGSGHQADTQYF. In nucleotides, the CDR3 is TGTGCCATCGGGAGCGGACACCAAGCAGATACGCAGTATTTT. This rearrangement joins TRBV10-3 to TRBJ2-3; perhaps D is TRBD1 or TRBD2 (5 bases each). The V gene's germline CDR1 is ENHRY and CDR2 SYGVKD. V shed 8 bases and J shed 4 bases, with 16 bases lying between them. The CDR3 spans 14 residues.

The J gene is TRBJ1-6, the V gene TRBV19, with D unresolved. Germline V gene data show CDR1 as LNHDA and CDR2 as SQIVND (reference sequence). Trimming cost V 7 bases and J 5 bases, with 15 bases left between them. This CDR3 has 15 residues. This chain's CDR3 is CASTSQEFHNSPLHF. CDR3 DNA sequence: TGTGCCAGTACCTCGCAGGAATTCCATAATTCACCCCTCCACTTT.

The chain joins TRBV2 to TRBJ1-3; D is ambiguous. With 4 bases removed from V and 9 bases from J, the gap between germline ends came to 10 bases. Per germline, CDR1 SNHLY and CDR2 FYNNEI. The CDR3 is made up of 12 amino acids. CDR3 DNA sequence: TGTGCCAGCAGTGGGCTCGAGAGCACCATATATTTT. Protein sequence: CASSGLESTIYF. Filled out from reference TRBV2 and TRBJ1-3, the complete variable domain reads EPEVTQTPSHQVTQMGQEVILRCVPISNHLYFYWYRQILGQKVEFLVSFYNNEISEKSEIFDDQFSVERPDGSNFTLKIRSTKLEDSAMYFCASSGLESTIYFGEGSWLTVV.

The chain is built from TRBV30 and TRBJ1-1; 8 nucleotides agree with TRBD1. V gave up 5 bases and J gave up 8 bases; unmatched junction bases: 13. The CDR3 is made up of 14 amino acids. Germline V gives CDR1 GTSNPN, CDR2 SVGIG (reference sequence). CDR3 coding DNA: TGTGCCTGGCAAATCGACAGGGGACCCCTGGAAGCTTTCTTT. Encoded protein: CAWQIDRGPLEAFF.

The rearrangement uses TRBV28 and TRBJ1-2, with D possibly TRBD1 on 5 matching bases. CDR1 and CDR2 (germline): MDHEN, SYDVKM. The CDR3 length is 12 residues. V dropped 10 bases and J dropped 4 bases, with 13 bases sitting between them. The CDR3 reads CATAPRAYGYTF. The CDR3 bases are TGTGCCACTGCCCCCAGGGCCTATGGCTACACCTTC.

The gene calls are TRBV7-2 and TRBJ1-5; no reliable D call. Between the trimmed V and J ends, which lost 1 base and 2 bases, there was a span of 9 bases. Germline CDR1 reads SGHTA; CDR2 reads FQGNSA. The CDR3 contains 15 residues. The DNA for the CDR3 is TGTGCCAGCAGCTTAGTAGCAGATGGCAATCAGCCCCAGCATTTT. This codes for CASSLVADGNQPQHF.

The V and J genes are TRBV6-5 and TRBJ1-2, with D maybe TRBD1 (5 bases). V lost 8 bases to trimming and J lost 1 base, with 14 bases between them. This CDR3 has 14 amino acids. Per the germline V gene, CDR1 is MNHEY and CDR2 is SVGAGI. The CDR3 sequence is CASLLAGGNYGYTF. The CDR3 bases are TGTGCCAGCCTTCTCGCCGGGGGTAACTATGGCTACACCTTC.

The J gene is TRBJ1-6, the V gene TRBV5-4, with D uncertain. V was shortened by 4 bases and J by 8 bases, with 19 bases between the two germline ends. CDR3 size: 16 residues. Germline CDR1 and CDR2: SGHNT and YYREEE (reference sequence). CDR3 sequence: CASSPSFAGRDSPLHF. The CDR3 bases are TGTGCCAGCAGCCCAAGCTTTGCGGGGAGGGATTCACCCCTCCACTTT.

This rearrangement joins TRBV7-2 to TRBJ1-2, with 10 bases identical to TRBD1. J gave up 9 bases and V 5 bases, and 9 bases lay outside the gene matches. Germline V lookup: CDR1 SGHTA, CDR2 FQGNSA. The CDR3 has 14 amino acids. CDR3 nucleotides: TGTGCCAGCAGCCAACCGGGACAGGGGAACCGCTACACCTTC. Its translation: CASSQPGQGNRYTF.

The chain recombines TRBV7-9 with TRBJ2-7; maybe TRBD1 (5 bases). CDR1 and CDR2 from the germline V gene are SEHNR and FQNEAQ (reference sequence). V was cut by 5 bases and J by 2 bases, with 10 bases left in between. The CDR3 contains 13 residues. The CDR3 nucleotides are TGTGCCAGCAGCCAGGGTGCGGCCTACGAGCAGTACTTC. Its translation: CASSQGAAYEQYF.

The V and J genes are TRBV19 and TRBJ1-5; D call uncertain. V was cut by 5 bases and J by 5 bases, with 7 bases left in between. The CDR3 consists of 12 residues. Germline V gene sequence: CDR1 LNHDA, CDR2 SQIVND (reference sequence). In DNA form, the CDR3 reads TGTGCCAGTAGTTCCCGTCATCAGCCCCAGCATTTT. Translating it yields CASSSRHQPQHF.

CDR3 amino acids: CSVEADRVANEKLFF. DNA of the CDR3: TGCAGCGTTGAGGCCGACAGGGTTGCTAATGAAAAACTGTTTTTT. This chain links TRBV29-1 with TRBJ1-4, with 7 bases that match TRBD1. There are 15 residues in the CDR3. Germline CDR1 SQVTM, CDR2 ANQGSEA. V was pared by 3 bases and J by 3 bases, with 7 bases of the junction left unmatched.

The chain uses TRBV20-1 and TRBJ2-5; D is unclear. Trimming cost V 3 bases and J 1 base, with 3 bases left between them. The V gene's germline CDR1 is DFQATT and CDR2 SNEGSKA (reference sequence). The CDR3 has 11 residues. Here the CDR3 DNA reads TGCAGTGCTAGCTTCCAAGAGACCCAGTACTTC. Its translation is CSASFQETQYF.

The chain employs TRBV10-1 and TRBJ2-1, with TRBD1 as a possible D gene (5 bases). V was clipped by 3 bases and J by 4 bases, with 16 bases between them. The CDR3 length is 16 residues. Germline V gene sequence: CDR1 WNHNN, CDR2 SYGVQD (reference sequence). The CDR3 DNA sequence: TGCGCCAGCAGTGAAACGTTTGGACAAGAATACAATGAGCAGTTCTTC. Protein product: CASSETFGQEYNEQFF.

This clone was counted only a few times. This chain uses TRBV4-1 with TRBJ1-2; 8 nucleotides agree with TRBD1. CDR1 is MGHRA, CDR2 YSYEKL, per germline. CDR3 size: 18 residues. V was clipped by 0 bases and J by 0 bases; unmatched bases: 9. The CDR3, as DNA: TGCGCCAGCAGCCAAGATCTCGGGACAGGTACAGCTAACTATGGCTACACCTTC. Translating it yields CASSQDLGTGTANYGYTF.

This chain connects TRBV9 to TRBJ1-2, with D possibly matching TRBD1 (6 bases). This CDR3 region has 13 residues. Germline V lookup: CDR1 SGDLS, CDR2 YYNGEE. V was shortened by 3 bases and J by 6 bases, with 12 bases between the two germline ends. CDR3 nucleotide sequence: TGTGCCAGCAGCGAGATCGAGGGGGATGGCTACACCTTC. Amino acids: CASSEIEGDGYTF.

This clone has just a few counts. V and J are TRBV5-4 and TRBJ1-2; weak D call: TRBD1 (6 bases). Trimming took off 0 bases at V and 7 bases at J, with 16 bases between the two ends. Germline V gene data show CDR1 as SGHNT and CDR2 as YYREEE (reference sequence). The CDR3 totals 15 residues. CDR3 residues: CASSLGGRGGGGYTF. CDR3 in DNA: TGTGCCAGCAGCTTGGGCGGCAGGGGCGGGGGTGGCTACACCTTC.

V and J are TRBV29-1 and TRBJ1-2; D remains unclear. Trimming removed 1 base from V and 2 bases from J, with 8 bases in between. The germline V gene has CDR1 SQVTM and CDR2 ANQGSEA. This CDR3 is 13 amino acids long. The CDR3 loop is CSVEGQQNYGYTF. The CDR3 region has the DNA TGCAGCGTTGAAGGTCAGCAAAACTATGGCTACACCTTC.

V is TRBV9 and J is TRBJ1-1; D might be TRBD1 (6 bases). CDR3 length: 15 residues. Germline CDR1 SGDLS, CDR2 YYNGEE. With 0 bases removed from V and 3 bases from J, the gap between germline ends came to 12 bases. This CDR3 reads CASSVGGRGDTEAFF. CDR3 nucleotide sequence: TGTGCCAGCAGCGTAGGGGGCAGGGGCGACACTGAAGCTTTCTTT.

The chain carries TRBV28 and TRBJ1-4; D uncertain. This CDR3 is 13 amino acids long. Germline V gene sequence: CDR1 MDHEN, CDR2 SYDVKM. Trimming cost V 3 bases and J 10 bases, with 12 bases left between them. CDR3 residues: CASSLGIGRKLFF. DNA for the CDR3: TGTGCCAGCAGTTTGGGGATTGGGAGAAAACTGTTTTTT. Full variable domain (outside the CDR3, taken from reference TRBV28 and TRBJ1-4): DVKVTQSSRYLVKRTGEKVFLECVQDMDHENMFWYRQDPGLGLRLIYFSYDVKMKEKGDIPEGYSVSREKKERFSLILESASTNQTSMYLCASSLGIGRKLFFGSGTQLSVL.

V is TRBV6-6 and J is TRBJ1-2; D is unclear. Trimming left V 7 bases short and J 6 bases short, with 15 bases between. Germline CDR1 reads MNHNY; CDR2 reads SVGAGI (reference sequence). The CDR3 runs 13 residues. The CDR3 nucleotides are TGTGCCAGCACCTTTGCGTTGGATGATGGCTACACCTTC. It yields the protein CASTFALDDGYTF.

There are a few counts of this clone. This chain connects TRBV5-1 to TRBJ2-1, with TRBD2 matching 11 bases. Trimming at V came to 6 bases and at J to 3 bases, leaving 2 bases not matched to a gene. Germline assignment: CDR1 SGHRS and CDR2 YFSETQ. The CDR3 totals 14 residues. Here the CDR3 DNA reads TGCGCCAGCAACCTAGCGGGGGGCTACAATGAGCAGTTCTTC. Translated, it gives CASNLAGGYNEQFF. The full variable domain, its missing parts supplied by reference TRBV5-1 and TRBJ2-1, is KAGVTQTPRYLIKTRGQQVTLSCSPISGHRSVSWYQQTPGQGLQFLFEYFSETQRNKGNFPGRFSGRQFSNSRSEMNVSTLELGDSALYLCASNLAGGYNEQFFGPGTRLTVL.

The rearrangement uses TRBV5-5 and TRBJ2-7; D is undetermined. V lost 2 bases and J lost 6, with 6 bases in between. The CDR3 runs 11 residues. Germline assignment: CDR1 SGHKS and CDR2 YYEKEE (reference sequence). CDR3 coding DNA: TGTGCCAGCAGCTTCAGCAGCGAGCAGTACTTC. It yields the protein CASSFSSEQYF. The full variable domain, with the rest looked up from reference TRBV5-5 and TRBJ2-7, is DAGVTQSPTHLIKTRGQQVTLRCSPISGHKSVSWYQQVLGQGPQFIFQYYEKEERGRGNFPDRFSARQFPNYSSELNVNALLLGDSALYLCASSFSSEQYFGPGTRLTVT.

This clone was recorded a few times. Other DNA sequences in the sample encode the same CDR3. The chain is built from TRBV2 and TRBJ2-2, with TRBD2 matching 9 bases. V lost 11 bases, J lost 7 bases, and 11 bases stayed unmatched. Germline assignment: CDR1 SNHLY and CDR2 FYNNEI. The CDR3 totals 14 residues. In DNA, the CDR3 is TGTGCCCTCCGGGGCGGGGGGGGCTTCGGGGAGCTGTTTTTT. Protein product: CALRGGGGFGELFF.

This clone was seen a few times. V gene TRBV30 combines with J gene TRBJ1-6; no clear D. Germline assignment: CDR1 GTSNPN and CDR2 SVGIG (reference sequence). This CDR3 contains 12 residues. The CDR3 loop reads CGGSSYNSPLHF. The CDR3 DNA sequence: TGTGGCGGAAGCTCCTATAATTCACCCCTCCACTTT. Full variable domain (rest looked up from reference TRBV30 and TRBJ1-6): SQTIHQWPATLVQPVGSPLSLECTVEGTSNPNLYWYRQAAGRGLQLLFYSVGIGQISSEVPQNLSASRPQDRQFILSSKKLLLSDSGFYLCGGSSYNSPLHFGNGTRLTVT.